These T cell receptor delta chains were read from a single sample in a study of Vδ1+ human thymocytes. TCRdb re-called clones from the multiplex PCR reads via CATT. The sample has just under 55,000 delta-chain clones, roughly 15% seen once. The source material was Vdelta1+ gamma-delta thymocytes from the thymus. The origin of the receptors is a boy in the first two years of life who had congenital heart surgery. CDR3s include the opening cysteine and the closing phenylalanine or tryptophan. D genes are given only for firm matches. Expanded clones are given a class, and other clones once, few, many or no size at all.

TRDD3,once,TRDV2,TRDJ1,CACDTPKLGILRYTDKLIF,TGTGCCTGTGACACCCCCAAACTGGGGATATTGAGGTACACCGATAAACTCATCTTT
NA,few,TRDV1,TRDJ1,CALGELGILQCGLCFPDKLIF,TGTGCTCTTGGGGAACTAGGAATCCTACAATGTGGGCTCTGTTTCCCCGATAAACTCATCTTT
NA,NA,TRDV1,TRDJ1,CALGDWRGDRRYTDKLIF,TGTGCTCTTGGGGACTGGAGGGGAGACAGACGGTACACCGATAAACTCATCTTT
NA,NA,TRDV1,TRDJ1,CALGERLSPPMMWRVTDKLIF,TGTGCTCTTGGGGAGAGGCTCTCCCCCCCTATGATGTGGAGAGTCACCGATAAACTCATCTTT
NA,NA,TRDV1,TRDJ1,CALGILRGPICADKLIF,TGTGCTCTTGGGATCCTACGCGGCCCCATTTGTGCCGATAAACTCATCTTT
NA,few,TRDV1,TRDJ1,CALGELSDTDKLIF,TGTGCTCTTGGGGAACTTTCCGACACCGATAAACTCATCTTT
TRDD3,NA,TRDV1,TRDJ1,CALGELNWGTRPGDKLIF,TGTGCTCTTGGGGAACTAAACTGGGGGACCCGGCCGGGCGATAAACTCATCTTT
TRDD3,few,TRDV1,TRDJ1,CALGERAPLQRIRGTDKLIF,TGTGCTCTTGGGGAACGTGCCCCTCTACAACGGATACGGGGGACCGATAAACTCATCTTT
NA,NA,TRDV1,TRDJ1,CALGGLCRLGGYTDKLIF,TGTGCTCTTGGGGGACTCTGCCGTCTCGGAGGGTACACCGATAAACTCATCTTT
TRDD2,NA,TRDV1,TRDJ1,CALGEKIPSYASMGDYTDKLIF,TGTGCTCTTGGGGAAAAAATACCTTCCTACGCTTCGATGGGAGATTACACCGATAAACTCATCTTT
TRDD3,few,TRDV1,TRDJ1,CALGELPSTIAGGYAGYTDKLIF,TGTGCTCTTGGGGAACTTCCGTCTACGATTGCTGGGGGATACGCGGGCTACACCGATAAACTCATCTTT
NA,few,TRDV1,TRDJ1,CALGAYSDSRGAYSADKLIF,TGTGCTCTTGGGGCTTACTCAGATTCCCGGGGGGCCTATAGTGCCGATAAACTCATCTTT
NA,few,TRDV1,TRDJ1,CALGEGWRCGKYTDKLIF,TGTGCTCTTGGGGAAGGGTGGAGATGTGGGAAGTACACCGATAAACTCATCTTT
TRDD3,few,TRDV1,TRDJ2,CALGEPSYLLGDTTAQLFF,TGTGCTCTTGGGGAACCTTCCTATCTACTGGGGGATACGACAGCACAACTCTTCTTT
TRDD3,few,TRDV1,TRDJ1,CALGEQKAFLHWGIPKLIF,TGTGCTCTTGGGGAACAGAAAGCCTTCCTACACTGGGGGATACCGAAACTCATCTTT
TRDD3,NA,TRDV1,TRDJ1,CALGGPIGGHTDKLIF,TGTGCTCTTGGGGGACCGATTGGGGGACACACCGATAAACTCATCTTT
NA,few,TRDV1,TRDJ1,CALGELLCRTGDTDKLIF,TGTGCTCTTGGGGAACTCCTTTGCCGTACGGGAGACACCGATAAACTCATCTTT
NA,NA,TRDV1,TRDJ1,CALGDVRLRTVSDKLIF,TGTGCTCTTGGGGACGTACGCCTACGTACGGTGTCAGATAAACTCATCTTT
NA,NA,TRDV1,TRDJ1,CALGELRCAYRGGGDTDKLIF,TGTGCTCTTGGGGAATTGAGATGTGCCTACCGGGGTGGGGGGGACACCGATAAACTCATCTTT
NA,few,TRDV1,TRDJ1,CALGEFPVGILGADKLIF,TGTGCTCTTGGGGAATTCCCGGTGGGGATCTTGGGTGCCGATAAACTCATCTTT
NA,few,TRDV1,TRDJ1,CALGSRGMRVDKLIF,TGTGCTCTTGGGTCGCGTGGTATGAGGGTCGATAAACTCATCTTT
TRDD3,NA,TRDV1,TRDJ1,CALGEPTYWGLTDKLIF,TGTGCTCTTGGGGAACCGACCTACTGGGGGTTAACCGATAAACTCATCTTT
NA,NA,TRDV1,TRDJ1,CALGNLPTYLLGEYTDKLIF,TGTGCTCTTGGGAACCTTCCTACGTATTTACTGGGGGAATACACCGATAAACTCATCTTT
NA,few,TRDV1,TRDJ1,CALGEIMAVPADDCNTDKLIF,TGTGCTCTTGGGGAGATAATGGCCGTCCCGGCGGACGACTGTAACACCGATAAACTCATCTTT
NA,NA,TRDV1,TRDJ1,CALGEPTPPPLGDKLIF,TGTGCTCTTGGGGAACCAACCCCGCCCCCACTGGGCGATAAACTCATCTTT
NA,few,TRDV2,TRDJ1,CACERPTFLQLLYWGATPYTDKLIF,TGTGCCTGTGAAAGACCTACCTTCCTCCAATTGCTGTACTGGGGGGCCACCCCGTACACCGATAAACTCATCTTT
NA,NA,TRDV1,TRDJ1,CALGKFLRHWFPDKLIF,TGTGCTCTTGGGAAATTCCTGCGACACTGGTTTCCCGATAAACTCATCTTT
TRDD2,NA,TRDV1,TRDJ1,CALGVLPTRGDDTDKLIF,TGTGCTCTTGGGGTTCTTCCTACTCGGGGAGACGACACCGATAAACTCATCTTT
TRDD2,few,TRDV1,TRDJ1,CALGGSFLYWYTDKLIF,TGTGCTCTTGGGGGTTCCTTCCTATACTGGTACACCGATAAACTCATCTTT
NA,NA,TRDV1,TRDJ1,CALGELLRLQYTDKLIF,TGTGCTCTTGGGGAACTACTTCGACTGCAGTACACCGATAAACTCATCTTT
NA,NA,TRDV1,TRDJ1,CALGTRAFLTLNWGTTDKLIF,TGTGCTCTTGGGACCAGGGCCTTCCTCACTTTGAACTGGGGAACCACCGATAAACTCATCTTT
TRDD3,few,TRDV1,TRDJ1,CALGLFFLRTGGSVYTDKLIF,TGTGCTCTTGGACTTTTCTTCCTTCGTACTGGGGGATCGGTGTACACCGATAAACTCATCTTT
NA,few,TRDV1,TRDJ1,CALGELPFLPITWGTDKLIF,TGTGCTCTTGGGGAACTCCCGTTCCTTCCTATAACCTGGGGGACCGATAAACTCATCTTT